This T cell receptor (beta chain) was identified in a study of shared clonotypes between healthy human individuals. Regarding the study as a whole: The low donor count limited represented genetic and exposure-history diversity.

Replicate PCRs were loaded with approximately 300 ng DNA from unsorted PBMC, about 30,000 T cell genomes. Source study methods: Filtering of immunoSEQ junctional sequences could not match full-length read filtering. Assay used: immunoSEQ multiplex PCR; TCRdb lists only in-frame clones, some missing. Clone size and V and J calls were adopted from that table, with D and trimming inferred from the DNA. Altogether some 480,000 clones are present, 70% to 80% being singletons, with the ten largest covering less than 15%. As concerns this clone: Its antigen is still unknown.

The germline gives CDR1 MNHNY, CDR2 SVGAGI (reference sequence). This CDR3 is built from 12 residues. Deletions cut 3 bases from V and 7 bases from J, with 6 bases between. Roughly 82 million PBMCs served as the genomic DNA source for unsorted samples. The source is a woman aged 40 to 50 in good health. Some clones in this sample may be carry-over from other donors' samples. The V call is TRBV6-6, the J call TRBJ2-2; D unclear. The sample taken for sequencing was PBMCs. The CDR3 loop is CASSYGFGELFF. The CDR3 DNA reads TGTGCCAGCAGTTATGGGTTCGGGGAGCTGTTTTTT.